The 7 T cell receptor beta chains below come from one sample, sequenced in a study of long-term antiretroviral therapy in people with HIV. immunoSEQ v3.0 was run at survey level. The assay was immunoSEQ multiplex PCR, and TCRdb's table has in-frame clones only and misses some. The sample records approximately 12,000 clones, approximately 90% being singletons. The starting material was unsorted PBMCs, obtained 0.2 years before starting antiretroviral therapy. The source of these receptors is a woman aged 40 to 50 with HIV.

This clone showed up just once. The rearrangement joins TRBV10-3 to TRBJ2-7; 7 bases are shared with TRBD2. V shed 11 bases and J 7 bases; nucleotides not matched to a gene: 17. There are 14 residues in the CDR3. Germline loops: CDR1 ENHRY, CDR2 SYGVKD. The DNA of the CDR3 is TGTGCCGTCGGGCTGGGGGGGACGGTGAGAGAGCAGTACTTC. Protein: CAVGLGGTVREQYF.

This chain links TRBV7-9 with TRBJ1-3; D ambiguous. This CDR3 comprises 16 residues. V gave up 5 bases and J gave up 1 base, with 15 bases separating them. Germline lookup yields CDR1 SEHNR and CDR2 FQNEAQ (reference sequence). CDR3 coding DNA: TGTGCCAGCAGCCTATCATATAGCGATTCTGGAAACACCATATATTTT. Translated, it gives CASSLSYSDSGNTIYF.

The chain employs TRBV4-3 and TRBJ2-1; TRBD2 agrees at 9 bases. Germline assignment: CDR1 LGHNA and CDR2 YSLEER. The CDR3 loop spans 13 amino acids. V was pared by 3 bases and J by 8 bases, with 2 bases of the junction left unmatched. The DNA for the CDR3 is TGCGCCAGCAGCCAGGGACTAGCAGATGAGCAGTTCTTC. The encoded protein is CASSQGLADEQFF.

The V and J genes are TRBV18 and TRBJ2-3; 7 bases line up with TRBD1. Germline CDR1 and CDR2: KGHSH and LQKENI. This CDR3 region has 15 residues. Unmatched junction bases numbered 5, after V lost 5 bases and J lost 0 bases. CDR3 region: CASSRPGQSTDTQYF. The CDR3 region has the DNA TGTGCCAGCTCAAGACCGGGACAGAGCACAGATACGCAGTATTTT.

The chain has TRBV9 and TRBJ1-6, with 8 bases lining up with TRBD1. The CDR3 runs to 15 residues. With V trimmed by 2 bases and J by 4 bases, 2 bases remained unmatched. The germline V gene encodes CDR1 SGDLS and CDR2 YYNGEE. The CDR3 region is CASSVGQGYNSPLHF. The DNA of the CDR3 is TGTGCCAGCAGCGTCGGACAGGGATATAATTCACCCCTCCACTTT. The full variable domain, rest sourced from reference TRBV9 and TRBJ1-6, is DSGVTQTPKHLITATGQRVTLRCSPRSGDLSVYWYQQSLDQGLQFLIQYYNGEERAKGNILERFSAQQFPDLHSELNLSSLELGDSALYFCASSVGQGYNSPLHFGNGTRLTVT.

This clone was counted a few times. The V gene is TRBV2, the J gene TRBJ1-2; D perhaps matches TRBD1 (5 bases). Deletions cut 4 bases from V and 0 bases from J, with 15 bases between. The CDR3 extends over 16 amino acids. Germline-derived CDR1 and CDR2 are SNHLY and FYNNEI. The CDR3 here is CASSGPGTIPNYGYTF. The DNA of the CDR3 is TGTGCCAGCAGTGGCCCGGGGACCATTCCTAACTATGGCTACACCTTC. The complete variable domain, with remaining parts taken from reference TRBV2 and TRBJ1-2, reads EPEVTQTPSHQVTQMGQEVILRCVPISNHLYFYWYRQILGQKVEFLVSFYNNEISEKSEIFDDQFSVERPDGSNFTLKIRSTKLEDSAMYFCASSGPGTIPNYGYTFGSGTRLTVV.

V usage is TRBV15 and J usage is TRBJ2-3; 10 nucleotides agree with TRBD2. The CDR3 covers 18 residues. J was trimmed by 3 bases and V by 0 bases; bases with no gene match: 9. In germline, CDR1 is LNHNV, CDR2 YYDKDF (reference sequence). CDR3 sequence (DNA): TGTGCCACCAGCAGAGATCGTCCGGGACTAGCGTCGACAGATACGCAGTATTTT. It yields the protein CATSRDRPGLASTDTQYF.